These T cell receptor beta chains were read from a single sample in a study of CD8 T cells in Susac syndrome. Each CDR3 protein is one row after TCRdb ran MiXCR on the immunoSEQ multiplex PCR reads. This sample has around 59,000 distinct CDR3 sequences, with over 85% found just once. The sequencing input was CD8+ T cells from PBMCs. The receptors derive from a human donor in good health. CDR3s include the opening cysteine and the closing phenylalanine or tryptophan. The order of the fields is D gene, V gene, J gene, clone size, CDR3 protein, CDR3 DNA. The D gene is left open where the match is weak. A clone size is listed for some rows: how often the clone was seen (once, few, many), or a class if it is expanded.

NA	TRBV12-3/TRBV12-4	TRBJ2-2	NA	CASSPLGHTNTGELFF	TGTGCCAGCAGTCCCCTGGGACATACGAACACCGGGGAGCTGTTTTTT
NA	TRBV27	TRBJ2-5	NA	CASSLIPGSTGSGGQETQYF	TGTGCCAGCAGTTTAATACCTGGGTCAACAGGGAGTGGGGGGCAAGAGACCCAGTACTTC
NA	TRBV9	TRBJ1-1	NA	CASSVGGGVNTEAFF	TGTGCCAGCAGCGTAGGAGGCGGCGTGAACACTGAAGCTTTCTTT
NA	TRBV6-2/TRBV6-3	TRBJ1-2	NA	CASSYEDGLRGYTF	TGTGCCAGCAGTTACGAAGACGGACTTCGGGGCTACACCTTC
NA	TRBV6-5	TRBJ1-4	NA	CASSYSTGSSFRLPDEKLFF	TGTGCCAGCAGTTACTCAACAGGGTCGAGCTTCAGACTTCCTGATGAAAAACTGTTTTTT
NA	TRBV4-3	TRBJ1-6	NA	CASSLGPPADNSPLHF	TGCGCCAGCAGCCTGGGACCTCCGGCGGATAATTCACCCCTCCACTTT
TRBD1	TRBV7-8	TRBJ1-2	NA	CASSLSGTANYGYTF	TGTGCCAGCAGCTTATCAGGGACAGCCAACTATGGCTACACCTTC
NA	TRBV7-6	TRBJ2-5	NA	CASSLLGGAVRETQYF	TGTGCCAGCAGCTTACTTGGGGGGGCCGTACGTGAGACCCAGTACTTC
TRBD1	TRBV6-5	TRBJ2-7	NA	CASSYGATGQFGEQYF	TGTGCCAGCAGTTACGGCGCGACAGGGCAGTTCGGCGAGCAGTACTTC
TRBD1	TRBV10-3	TRBJ2-1	once	CAIRDRGLYNEQFF	TGTGCCATCAGGGACAGGGGCCTATACAATGAGCAGTTCTTC
NA	TRBV19	TRBJ1-2	NA	CASNAGGERWGGCTF	TGTGCCAGCAACGCCGGGGGAGAAAGGTGGGGTGGTTGCACCTTC
NA	TRBV29-1	TRBJ2-1	NA	CSAEANEQFF	TGCAGCGCCGAGGCCAATGAGCAGTTCTTC
NA	TRBV19	TRBJ2-7	NA	CASSMWGYEQYF	TGTGCCAGTAGTATGTGGGGCTACGAGCAGTACTTC
NA	TRBV5-4	TRBJ2-7	NA	CASSLDGRNYEQYF	TGTGCCAGCAGCTTGGATGGGCGGAACTACGAGCAGTACTTC
TRBD1	TRBV4-3	TRBJ2-7	NA	CASSQDWTGYYYEQYF	TGCGCCAGCAGCCAAGACTGGACAGGGTACTACTACGAGCAGTACTTC
NA	TRBV5-1	TRBJ2-1	once	CASSLAGPYNEQFF	TGCGCCAGCAGCTTGGCGGGGCCCTACAATGAGCAGTTCTTC
NA	TRBV19	TRBJ1-1	NA	CASSMAGPTEAFF	TGTGCCAGTAGTATGGCAGGCCCCACTGAAGCTTTCTTT
NA	TRBV4-1	TRBJ2-3	NA	CASSLQGGSTDTQYF	TGCGCCAGCAGCCTGCAGGGCGGGAGCACAGATACGCAGTATTTT
TRBD1	TRBV27	TRBJ2-5	NA	CAGSSRTGGSVQETQYF	TGTGCCGGCAGTTCCCGGACAGGGGGTAGTGTCCAAGAGACCCAGTACTTC
TRBD1	TRBV6-1	TRBJ2-5	NA	CASSSDRGRHLGETQYF	TGTGCCAGCAGCTCGGACAGGGGACGACATCTCGGGGAGACCCAGTACTTC
NA	TRBV4-1	TRBJ1-1	NA	CASSHPWGDTEAFF	TGCGCCAGCAGCCACCCCTGGGGAGACACTGAAGCTTTCTTT
NA	TRBV7-9	TRBJ2-5	once	CASSLPLDEKGETQYF	TGTGCCAGCAGCTTACCTTTAGACGAGAAGGGGGAGACCCAGTACTTC